Detailed here is one TCR beta chain. The CDR3 contains 18 residues. J gave up 3 bases and V 5 bases, and 17 bases lay outside the gene matches. From germline, CDR1 is SGHVS and CDR2 FNYEAQ. The data stem from a study of blood T cell repertoires in COVID-19. Across the study: The study drew acute and convalescent COVID-19 samples from the United States, Italy and Spain. From T cells, B-cell-depleted T cells, or PBMCs came the material, which was cDNA or gDNA.

In the original processing: Amplification from reference gene primers served as the basis for estimated nucleated cell counts. Here immunoSEQ multiplex PCR was the method, and the copy in TCRdb shows in-frame clones only, minus some. The V and J calls and clone size were taken over from that table, and D and trimming were inferred from the DNA. The repertoire consists of under 45,000 clones, with around 82% occurring once and the leading ten covering about 28%. The chain recombines TRBV7-6 with TRBJ1-2; 8 bases are shared with TRBD1. Material: peripheral blood. This receptor was taken from an elderly man with acute or convalescent COVID-19. The CDR3 region is CASSSNLDRVLSYYGYTF. DNA for the CDR3: TGTGCCAGCAGCAGCAATTTGGACAGGGTACTCTCCTACTATGGCTACACCTTC.